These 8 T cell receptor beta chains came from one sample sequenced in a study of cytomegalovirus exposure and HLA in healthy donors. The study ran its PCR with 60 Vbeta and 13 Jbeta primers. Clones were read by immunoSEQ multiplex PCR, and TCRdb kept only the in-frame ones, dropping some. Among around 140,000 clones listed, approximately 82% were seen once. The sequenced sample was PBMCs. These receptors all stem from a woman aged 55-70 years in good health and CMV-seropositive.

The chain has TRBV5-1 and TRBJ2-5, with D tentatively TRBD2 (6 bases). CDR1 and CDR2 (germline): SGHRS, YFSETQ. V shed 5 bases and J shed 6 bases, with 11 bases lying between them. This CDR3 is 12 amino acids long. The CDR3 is CASSPGVQTQYF. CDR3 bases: TGCGCCAGCAGTCCGGGGGTCCAGACCCAGTACTTC.

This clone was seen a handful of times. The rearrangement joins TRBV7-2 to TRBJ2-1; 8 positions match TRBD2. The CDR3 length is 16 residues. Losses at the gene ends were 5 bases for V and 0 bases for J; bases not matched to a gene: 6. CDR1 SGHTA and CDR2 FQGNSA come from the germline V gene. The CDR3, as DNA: TGTGCCAGCAGCCCGCAAAGCGGGAGCTCCTACAATGAGCAGTTCTTC. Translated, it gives CASSPQSGSSYNEQFF.

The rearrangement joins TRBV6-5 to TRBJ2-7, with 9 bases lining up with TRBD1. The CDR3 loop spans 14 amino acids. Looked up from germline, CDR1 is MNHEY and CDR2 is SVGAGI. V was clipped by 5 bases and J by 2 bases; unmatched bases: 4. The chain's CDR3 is CASSRTGATYEQYF. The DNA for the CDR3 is TGTGCCAGCAGTAGGACAGGGGCGACCTACGAGCAGTACTTC.

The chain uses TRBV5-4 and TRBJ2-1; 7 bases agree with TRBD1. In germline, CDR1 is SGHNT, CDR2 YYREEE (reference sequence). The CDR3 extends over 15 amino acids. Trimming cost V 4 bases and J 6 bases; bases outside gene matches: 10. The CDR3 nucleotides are TGTGCCAGCAGCCTGACTGGACACAGGGGCAATGAGCAGTTCTTC. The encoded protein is CASSLTGHRGNEQFF.

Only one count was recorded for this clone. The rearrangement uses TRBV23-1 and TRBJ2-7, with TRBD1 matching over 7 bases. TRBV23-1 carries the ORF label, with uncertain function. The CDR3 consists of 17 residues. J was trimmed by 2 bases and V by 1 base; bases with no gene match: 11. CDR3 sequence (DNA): TGCGCCAGCAGTCAATTACCTGGGACAGCAAGTACCTACGAGCAGTACTTC. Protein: CASSQLPGTASTYEQYF.

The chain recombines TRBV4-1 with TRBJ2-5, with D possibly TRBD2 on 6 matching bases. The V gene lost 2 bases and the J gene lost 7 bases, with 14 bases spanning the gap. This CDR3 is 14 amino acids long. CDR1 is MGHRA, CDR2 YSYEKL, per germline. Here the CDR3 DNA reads TGCGCCAGCAGCCAACCGGCGGGGCTGGGGACCCAGTACTTC. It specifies CASSQPAGLGTQYF.

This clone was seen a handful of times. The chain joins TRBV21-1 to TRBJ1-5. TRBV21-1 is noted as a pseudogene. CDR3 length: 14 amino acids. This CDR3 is CASSKGGMNQPQHF. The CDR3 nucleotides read TGTGCCAGCAGCAAAGGAGGTATGAATCAGCCCCAGCATTTT.

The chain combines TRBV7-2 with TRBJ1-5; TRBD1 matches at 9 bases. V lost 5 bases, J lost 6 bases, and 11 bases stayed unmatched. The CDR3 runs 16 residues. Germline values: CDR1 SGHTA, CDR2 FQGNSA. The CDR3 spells CASSPTGTGRAQPQHF. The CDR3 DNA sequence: TGTGCCAGCAGCCCAACCGGGACAGGGAGGGCTCAGCCCCAGCATTTT.